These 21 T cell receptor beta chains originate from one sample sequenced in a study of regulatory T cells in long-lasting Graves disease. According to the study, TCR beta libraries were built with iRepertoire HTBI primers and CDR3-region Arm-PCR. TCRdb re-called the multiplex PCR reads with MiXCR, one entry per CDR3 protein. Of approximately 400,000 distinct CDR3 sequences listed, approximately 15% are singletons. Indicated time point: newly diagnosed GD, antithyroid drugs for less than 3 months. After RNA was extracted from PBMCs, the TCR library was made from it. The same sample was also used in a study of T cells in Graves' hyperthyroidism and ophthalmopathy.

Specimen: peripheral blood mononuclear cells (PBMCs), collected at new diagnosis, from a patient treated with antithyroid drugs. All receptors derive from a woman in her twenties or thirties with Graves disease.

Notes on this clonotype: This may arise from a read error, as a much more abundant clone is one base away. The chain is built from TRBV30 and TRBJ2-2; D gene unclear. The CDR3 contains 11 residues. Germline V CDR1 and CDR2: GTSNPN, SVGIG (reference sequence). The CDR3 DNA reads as TGTCCCTGCATTAAGTCCGGGGAGCTGTTTTTT. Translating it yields CPCIKSGELFF.

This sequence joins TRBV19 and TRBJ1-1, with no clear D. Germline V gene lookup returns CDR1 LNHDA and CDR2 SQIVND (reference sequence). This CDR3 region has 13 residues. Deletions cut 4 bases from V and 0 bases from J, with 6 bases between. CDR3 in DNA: TGTGCCAGTAGTAGGTACATGAACACTGAAGCTTTCTTT. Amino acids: CASSRYMNTEAFF.

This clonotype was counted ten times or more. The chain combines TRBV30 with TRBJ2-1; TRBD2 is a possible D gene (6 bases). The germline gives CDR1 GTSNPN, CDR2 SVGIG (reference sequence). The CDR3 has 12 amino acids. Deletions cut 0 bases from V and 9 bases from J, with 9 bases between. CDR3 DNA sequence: TGTGCCTGGAGTGTAGGTAGCGGTGAGCAGTTCTTC. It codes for CAWSVGSGEQFF. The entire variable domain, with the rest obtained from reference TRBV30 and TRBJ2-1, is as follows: SQTIHQWPATLVQPVGSPLSLECTVEGTSNPNLYWYRQAAGRGLQLLFYSVGIGQISSEVPQNLSASRPQDRQFILSSKKLLLSDSGFYLCAWSVGSGEQFFGPGTRLTVL.

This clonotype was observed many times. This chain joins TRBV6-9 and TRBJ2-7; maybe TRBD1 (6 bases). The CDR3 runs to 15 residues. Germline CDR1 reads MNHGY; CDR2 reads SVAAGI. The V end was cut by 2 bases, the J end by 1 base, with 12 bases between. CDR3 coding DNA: TGTGCCAGCAGTTATACAGGGAAGAGATCCTACGAGCAGTACTTC. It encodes CASSYTGKRSYEQYF.

CDR3 sequence reads: CASSASGRAGDTQYF. CDR3 bases: TGTGCCAGTAGCGCAAGCGGGAGGGCCGGAGATACGCAGTATTTT. The V call is TRBV19, the J call TRBJ2-3; TRBD2 matches 10 bases. This CDR3 has 15 amino acids. Germline CDR1 and CDR2: LNHDA and SQIVND (reference sequence). The ends lost 6 bases at V and 5 bases at J; junction bases unmatched: 8.

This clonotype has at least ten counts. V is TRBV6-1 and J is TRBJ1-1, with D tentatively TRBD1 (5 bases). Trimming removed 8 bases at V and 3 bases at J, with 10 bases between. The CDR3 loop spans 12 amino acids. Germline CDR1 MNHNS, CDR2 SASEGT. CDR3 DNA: TGTGCCAGCCTTTGGGGCGACACTGAAGCTTTCTTT. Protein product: CASLWGDTEAFF.

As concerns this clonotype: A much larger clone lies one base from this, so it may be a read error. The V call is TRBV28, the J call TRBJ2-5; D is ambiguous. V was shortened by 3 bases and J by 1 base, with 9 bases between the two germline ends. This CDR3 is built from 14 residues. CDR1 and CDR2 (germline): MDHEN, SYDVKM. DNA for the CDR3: TGTGCCAGCAGTTTGGACCTTTCCCAAGAGACCCAGTACTTC. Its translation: CASSLDLSQETQYF.

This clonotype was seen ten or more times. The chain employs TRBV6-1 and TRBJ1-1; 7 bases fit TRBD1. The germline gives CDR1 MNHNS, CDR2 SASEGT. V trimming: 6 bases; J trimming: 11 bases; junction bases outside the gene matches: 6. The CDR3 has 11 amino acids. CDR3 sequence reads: CASRGQSVAFF. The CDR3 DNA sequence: TGTGCCAGCAGGGGACAGTCTGTGGCTTTCTTT.

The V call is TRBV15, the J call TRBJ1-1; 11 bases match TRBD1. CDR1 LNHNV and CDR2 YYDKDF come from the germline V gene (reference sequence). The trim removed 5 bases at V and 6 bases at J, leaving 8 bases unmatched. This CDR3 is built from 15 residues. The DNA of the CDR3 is TGTGCCACCAGCGGGCAAGGACAGGGGGCCGCTGAAGCTTTCTTT. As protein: CATSGQGQGAAEAFF. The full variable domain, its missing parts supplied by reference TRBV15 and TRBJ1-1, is DAMVIQNPRYQVTQFGKPVTLSCSQTLNHNVMYWYQQKSSQAPKLLFHYYDKDFNNEADTPDNFQSRRPNTSFCFLDIRSPGLGDTAMYLCATSGQGQGAAEAFFGQGTRLTVV.

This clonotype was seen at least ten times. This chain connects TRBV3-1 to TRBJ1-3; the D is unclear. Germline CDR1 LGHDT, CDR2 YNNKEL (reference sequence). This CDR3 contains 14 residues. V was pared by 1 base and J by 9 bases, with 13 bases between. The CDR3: CASSQARGQSTIYF. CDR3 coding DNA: TGTGCCAGCAGCCAAGCCCGGGGTCAATCCACCATATATTTT.

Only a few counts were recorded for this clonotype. CDR3 in DNA: TGTGCCAGCAGTGGGGGGGGCTCTGGAAACACCATATATTTT. Its protein is CASSGGGSGNTIYF. This chain connects TRBV6-1 to TRBJ1-3; the D gene is possibly TRBD1 (5 bases). Germline CDR1 and CDR2: MNHNS and SASEGT. The CDR3 has 14 amino acids. The V end was cut by 4 bases, the J end by 0 bases, with 7 bases between.

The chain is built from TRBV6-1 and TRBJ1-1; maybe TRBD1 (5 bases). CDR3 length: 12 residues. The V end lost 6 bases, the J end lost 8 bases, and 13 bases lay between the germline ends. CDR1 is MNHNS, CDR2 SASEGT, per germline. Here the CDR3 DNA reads TGTGCCAGCAGGGGACGCACGGGGGAAGCTTTCTTT. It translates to CASRGRTGEAFF.

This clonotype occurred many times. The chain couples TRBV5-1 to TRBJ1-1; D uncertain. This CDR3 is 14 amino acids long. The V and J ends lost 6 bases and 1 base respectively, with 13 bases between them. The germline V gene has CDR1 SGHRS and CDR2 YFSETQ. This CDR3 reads CASTAGAGNTEAFF. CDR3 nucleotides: TGCGCCAGCACCGCGGGAGCAGGGAACACTGAAGCTTTCTTT.

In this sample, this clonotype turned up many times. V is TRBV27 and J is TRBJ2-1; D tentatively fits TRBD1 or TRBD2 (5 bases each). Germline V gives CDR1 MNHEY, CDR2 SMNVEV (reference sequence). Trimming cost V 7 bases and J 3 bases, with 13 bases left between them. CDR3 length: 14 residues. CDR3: CASTSGLGYNEQFF. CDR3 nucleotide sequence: TGTGCCAGCACCTCGGGGCTAGGCTACAATGAGCAGTTCTTC.

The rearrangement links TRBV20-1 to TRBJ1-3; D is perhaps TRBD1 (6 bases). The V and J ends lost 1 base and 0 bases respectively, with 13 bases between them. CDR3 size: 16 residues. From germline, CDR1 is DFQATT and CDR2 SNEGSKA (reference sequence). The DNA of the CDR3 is TGCAGTGCTAGAGCTATTGGACAGCTCTCTGGAAACACCATATATTTT. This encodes CSARAIGQLSGNTIYF.

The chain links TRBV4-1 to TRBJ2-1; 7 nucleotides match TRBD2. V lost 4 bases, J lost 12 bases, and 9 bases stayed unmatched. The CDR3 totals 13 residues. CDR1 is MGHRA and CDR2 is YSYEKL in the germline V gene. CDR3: CASSPGLPSRQFF. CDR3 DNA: TGCGCCAGCAGCCCGGGACTACCAAGCCGGCAGTTCTTC.

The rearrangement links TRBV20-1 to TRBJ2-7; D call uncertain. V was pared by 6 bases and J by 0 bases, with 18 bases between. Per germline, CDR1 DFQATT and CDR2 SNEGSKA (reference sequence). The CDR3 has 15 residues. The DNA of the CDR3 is TGCAGTGCCGCCCGAAAGGACGGTAGCTCCTACGAGCAGTACTTC. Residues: CSAARKDGSSYEQYF.

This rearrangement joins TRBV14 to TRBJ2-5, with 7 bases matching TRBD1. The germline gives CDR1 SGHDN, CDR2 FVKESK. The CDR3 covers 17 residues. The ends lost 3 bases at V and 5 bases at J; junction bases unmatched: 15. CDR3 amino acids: CASSHIVRDSFRETQYF. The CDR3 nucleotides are TGTGCCAGCAGCCATATTGTCCGGGACAGTTTTCGGGAGACCCAGTACTTC.

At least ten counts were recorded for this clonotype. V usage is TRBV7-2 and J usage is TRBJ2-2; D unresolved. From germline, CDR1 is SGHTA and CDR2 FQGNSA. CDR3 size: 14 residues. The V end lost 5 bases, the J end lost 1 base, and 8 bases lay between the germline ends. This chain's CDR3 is CASSLYRNTGELFF. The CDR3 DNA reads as TGTGCCAGCAGCCTGTATAGGAACACCGGGGAGCTGTTTTTT. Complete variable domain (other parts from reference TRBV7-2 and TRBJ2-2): GAGVSQSPSNKVTEKGKDVELRCDPISGHTALYWYRQSLGQGLEFLIYFQGNSAPDKSGLPSDRFSAERTGGSVSTLTIQRTQQEDSAVYLCASSLYRNTGELFFGEGSRLTVL.

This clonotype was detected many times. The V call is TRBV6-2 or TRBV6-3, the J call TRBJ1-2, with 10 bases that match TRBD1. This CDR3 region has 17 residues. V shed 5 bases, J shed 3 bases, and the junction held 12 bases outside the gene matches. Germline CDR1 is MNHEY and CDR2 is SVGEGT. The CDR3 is CASSETGGRLRDYGYTF. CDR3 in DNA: TGTGCCAGCAGTGAGACAGGGGGCAGGCTTCGCGACTATGGCTACACCTTC.

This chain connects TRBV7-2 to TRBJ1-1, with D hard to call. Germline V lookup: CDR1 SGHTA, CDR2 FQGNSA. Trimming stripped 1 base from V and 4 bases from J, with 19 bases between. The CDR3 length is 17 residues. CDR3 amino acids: CASSLGAQIWMVTEAFF. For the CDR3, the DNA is TGTGCCAGCAGCTTAGGGGCCCAAATTTGGATGGTCACTGAAGCTTTCTTT.